Presented here are 14 T cell receptor beta chains from one specimen sequenced in a study of T cells in localized non-small cell lung cancer. Measured with immunoSEQ multiplex PCR; TCRdb has only the in-frame clones, and not every one. The sample shows 70,000 to 80,000 clones, about 88% of them seen only once. Sample: peripheral blood, taken before any cancer treatment. All receptors derive from a woman aged 40-69 years with stage I squamous cell lung carcinoma.

The gene calls are TRBV7-9 and TRBJ1-1, with D unclear. The V end lost 1 base, the J end lost 9 bases, and 9 bases lay between the germline ends. Germline CDR1 and CDR2: SEHNR and FQNEAQ (reference sequence). This CDR3 comprises 12 residues. The CDR3: CASSLVSQKAFF. DNA for the CDR3: TGTGCCAGCAGCTTAGTAAGCCAGAAAGCTTTCTTT.

This sequence joins TRBV6-1 and TRBJ1-1; D may be TRBD1 (5 bases). The CDR3 sequence is 14 residues long. Germline assignment: CDR1 MNHNS and CDR2 SASEGT. Trimming took 3 bases from V and 1 from J, leaving 9 bases between them. The CDR3 DNA reads as TGTGCCAGCAGTGAGTATCAGGGGAACACTGAAGCTTTCTTT. It yields the protein CASSEYQGNTEAFF.

This clone was seen more than once but under ten times. This sequence joins TRBV28 and TRBJ2-7, with TRBD1 matching over 9 bases. The CDR3 spans 15 residues. Germline loops: CDR1 MDHEN, CDR2 SYDVKM. V dropped 7 bases and J dropped 0; count of bases not matched to a gene: 7. CDR3 amino acids: CASIPGTGSSYEQYF. The CDR3 DNA is TGTGCCAGCATTCCCGGGACAGGGAGCTCCTACGAGCAGTACTTC.

This clone came up once. The rearrangement uses TRBV11-2 and TRBJ2-2; weak D call: TRBD1 (6 bases). The CDR3 runs to 15 residues. The V end was cut by 3 bases, the J end by 2 bases, with 10 bases between. The germline V gene encodes CDR1 SGHAT and CDR2 FQNNGV. Here the CDR3 DNA reads TGTGCCAGCAGCTTCCAACAGGGAAACACCGGGGAGCTGTTTTTT. This translates into CASSFQQGNTGELFF. Based on the CDR3 plus reference TRBV11-2 and TRBJ2-2, the full variable domain is EAGVAQSPRYKIIEKRQSVAFWCNPISGHATLYWYQQILGQGPKLLIQFQNNGVVDDSQLPKDRFSAERLKGVDSTLKIQPAKLEDSAVYLCASSFQQGNTGELFFGEGSRLTVL.

On this clone itself: It is likely a read error, because the conserved phenylalanine at the end of the CDR3 is missing. Because the CDR3's place on the DNA is in doubt, the DNA is left out and the CDR3 is given as listed by TCRdb. The rearrangement uses TRBV30 and TRBJ1-2. Including both end residues, the CDR3 is 11 amino acids long. Per the germline V gene, CDR1 is GTSNPN and CDR2 is SVGIG (reference sequence). The CDR3 sequence is CAWSVIAGQLL.

This chain connects TRBV29-1 to TRBJ1-1, with 11 bases that match TRBD1. The CDR3 is 13 amino acids. With 4 bases clipped from V and 5 bases from J, the junction kept 3 bases outside the gene matches. Germline assignment: CDR1 SQVTM and CDR2 ANQGSEA. CDR3 nucleotides: TGCAGCGTTGTCCGGGACAGGGGGACTGAAGCTTTCTTT. It is translated as CSVVRDRGTEAFF.

This chain joins TRBV20-1 and TRBJ1-2; D ambiguous. V was trimmed by 6 bases and J by 4 bases, leaving 9 bases between them. In germline, CDR1 is DFQATT, CDR2 SNEGSKA (reference sequence). This CDR3 is 11 amino acids long. The CDR3 region has the DNA TGCAGTGCAAAGACGGGCTATGGCTACACCTTC. It encodes CSAKTGYGYTF.

The chain recombines TRBV5-1 with TRBJ2-7; 8 bases map to TRBD2. The ends lost 2 bases at V and 6 bases at J; junction bases unmatched: 10. This CDR3 has 15 residues. Germline V gene data show CDR1 as SGHRS and CDR2 as YFSETQ. CDR3: CASSLRVAGTSEQYF. As DNA, the CDR3 is TGCGCCAGCAGCTTAAGGGTCGCGGGGACTAGCGAGCAGTACTTC.

This chain uses TRBV10-1 with TRBJ2-2, with a possible D match to TRBD2 (6 bases). CDR3 length: 17 amino acids. Germline V gene lookup returns CDR1 WNHNN and CDR2 SYGVQD (reference sequence). V was trimmed by 0 bases and J by 1 base, leaving 12 bases between them. CDR3 in amino acids: CASSESRREGNTGELFF. The CDR3 nucleotides read TGCGCCAGCAGTGAGTCGAGGAGGGAAGGGAACACCGGGGAGCTGTTTTTT.

This rearrangement joins TRBV2 to TRBJ2-7; TRBD2 agrees at 9 bases. V was pared by 6 bases and J by 1 base, with 4 bases of the junction left unmatched. Germline V CDR1 and CDR2: SNHLY, FYNNEI. This CDR3 is built from 14 residues. CDR3 sequence reads: CASRKRGVSYEQYF. CDR3 coding DNA: TGTGCCAGCAGGAAGCGGGGGGTTTCCTACGAGCAGTACTTC.

The J gene is TRBJ2-7, the V gene TRBV5-1; D possibly corresponds to TRBD2 (6 bases). In germline, CDR1 is SGHRS, CDR2 YFSETQ. The CDR3 has 15 residues. The V end lost 1 base, the J end lost 2 bases, and 13 bases lay between the germline ends. CDR3 in DNA: TGCGCCAGCAGCTTGATGGAGGGGCAACCCTACGAGCAGTACTTC. This translates into CASSLMEGQPYEQYF.

V and J are TRBV19 and TRBJ1-2, with D maybe TRBD1 (5 bases). The V end lost 5 bases, the J end lost 5 bases, and 18 bases lay between the germline ends. Germline V gene sequence: CDR1 LNHDA, CDR2 SQIVND (reference sequence). The CDR3 has 15 amino acids. Here the CDR3 DNA reads TGTGCCAGTAGTGCCACCGGGACCGGACCTTATGGCTACACCTTC. Translating gives CASSATGTGPYGYTF.

This clone has just a few counts. The chain uses TRBV5-1 and TRBJ1-2, with 7 nucleotides matching TRBD1. This CDR3 region has 18 residues. The V and J ends lost 7 bases and 1 base, in that order; junction bases with no gene match: 19. CDR1 and CDR2 (germline): SGHRS, YFSETQ. This CDR3 reads CASGPQPSSQGHNYGYTF. The DNA for the CDR3 is TGCGCCAGCGGTCCCCAGCCGAGTTCACAGGGGCATAACTATGGCTACACCTTC.

A single count supports this clone. This sequence joins TRBV2 and TRBJ1-3; 10 nucleotides agree with TRBD1. Germline V gene data show CDR1 as SNHLY and CDR2 as FYNNEI. This CDR3 spans 18 amino acids. V shed 6 bases and J 4 bases; nucleotides not matched to a gene: 15. DNA for the CDR3: TGTGCCAGCAGAGCCGGACAGGGGGTAACAGCTTCCGGAAACACCATATATTTT. Residues: CASRAGQGVTASGNTIYF.